This entry lists 25 T cell receptor beta chains sequenced from one sample in a study of tumor and adjacent non-tumor tissue in lung cancer. TCRbeta libraries were built with three rounds of nested PCR, modified from ARM-PCR. TCRdb processed the multiplex PCR reads anew with MiXCR; each CDR3 protein has one entry. The sample lists over 110,000 distinct CDR3 sequences, approximately 66% occurring once. No cell sorting was done before RNA was extracted from the tissue. Sequencing used lung tumor tissue. The origin of the receptors is a man aged 55-75 years with small cell lung cancer.

This clonotype was seen repeatedly, ten times or more. The chain links TRBV20-1 to TRBJ2-5, with a tentative D call TRBD1 (5 bases). The CDR3 has 15 residues. CDR1 DFQATT and CDR2 SNEGSKA come from the germline V gene (reference sequence). V lost 7 bases, J lost 1 base, and 19 bases lay in between. CDR3 region: CSGSSGRDAQETQYF. In DNA form, the CDR3 reads TGCAGTGGTAGCTCCGGCAGGGATGCCCAAGAGACCCAGTACTTC.

The V call is TRBV24-1, the J call TRBJ2-7; 7 bases fit TRBD2. The CDR3 is 15 amino acids. Germline CDR1 and CDR2: KGHDR and SFDVKD. The CDR3 coding sequence is TGTGCCACCAGTGATTTGAGCGGGGCCGTGAACGAGCAGAACGTC. Protein sequence: CATSDLSGAVNEQNV.

The chain uses TRBV20-1 and TRBJ2-1; 9 nucleotides match TRBD2. With 1 base clipped from V and 8 bases from J, the junction kept 15 bases outside the gene matches. Per the germline V gene, CDR1 is DFQATT and CDR2 is SNEGSKA (reference sequence). The CDR3 sequence is 17 residues long. The CDR3 DNA is TGCAGTGCTAGAGCTTCGACTTGCGGGAGGGGTAAGGATGAGCAGTTCTTC. Translating it yields CSARASTCGRGKDEQFF.

On this clonotype: A read error may explain this, as a much larger clone is one base away. The rearrangement joins TRBV6-5 to TRBJ1-1; no definite D call. Germline V lookup: CDR1 MNHEY, CDR2 SVGAGI. Trimming pared 0 bases from V and 3 bases from J, leaving 8 bases between. The CDR3 spans 14 residues. The CDR3 loop is CASSYSAWYTEAFF. Here the CDR3 DNA reads TGTGCCAGCAGTTACTCGGCCTGGTACACTGAAGCTTTCTTT.

A remark on this clonotype: A much larger clone lies a single base off, so this may be a read error. The chain employs TRBV20-1 and TRBJ2-7; 7 bases are a match to TRBD2. Germline lookup yields CDR1 DFQATT and CDR2 SNEGSKA (reference sequence). This CDR3 spans 12 amino acids. The junction had 9 bases not matched to a gene; V was cut back by 7 bases and J by 6 bases. This chain's CDR3 is CSVSGRAGEQYF. The CDR3 nucleotides are TGCAGTGTTAGTGGGAGGGCCGGCGAGCAGTACTTC.

Note on this clonotype: A read error may explain this, as a much larger clone is one base away. The rearrangement uses TRBV6-1 and TRBJ2-2; TRBD1 aligns across 10 bases. CDR1 is MNHNS, CDR2 SASEGT, per germline. The CDR3 is made up of 16 amino acids. The CDR3 sequence: CASSVGTGVAGGEMFF. CDR3 in DNA: TGTGCCAGCAGTGTTGGGACAGGGGTAGCAGGCGGGGAGATGTTTTTT.

About this clonotype itself: Its ends do not fully match the called genes, so a read error is possible. This rearrangement joins TRBV6-1 to TRBJ2-3; perhaps TRBD2 as D (6 bases). The germline gives CDR1 MNHNS, CDR2 SASEGT. This CDR3 contains 16 residues. The CDR3 DNA reads TGTGCCATCTCGGTGGGACTTTTAACTAGCACAGATACGCAGTATTTC. This encodes CAISVGLLTSTDTQYF.

The chain links TRBV14 to TRBJ2-6; D unresolved. The V end was cut by 7 bases, the J end by 0 bases, with 13 bases between. This CDR3 is 16 amino acids long. Germline lookup yields CDR1 SGHDN and CDR2 FVKESK. This CDR3 is CASNRKLTSGANVLTF. CDR3 nucleotides: TGTGCCAGCAACCGAAAGTTAACCTCTGGGGCCAACGTCCTGACTTTC. Supplemented by reference TRBV14 and TRBJ2-6, the full variable domain reads EAGVTQFPSHSVIEKGQTVTLRCDPISGHDNLYWYRRVMGKEIKFLLHFVKESKQDESGMPNNRFLAERTGGTYSTLKVQPAELEDSGVYFCASNRKLTSGANVLTFGAGSRLTVL.

About this clonotype: The germline gene is not matched at one end of the junction; a read error may be the cause. The rearrangement uses TRBV4-2 and TRBJ2-1; 8 bases align to TRBD2. The CDR3 spans 18 residues. Germline V gene lookup returns CDR1 LGHNA and CDR2 YNFKEQ. The CDR3, as DNA: TGTGCCAGTAGCCAAGCCAGCGGTTTTGATAGCGGGATGAATGAGCAGTTCTTC. Translated: CASSQASGFDSGMNEQFF.

As regards this clonotype: At one of its ends the junction is not consistent with the germline gene, which may arise from a read error. V is TRBV5-1 and J is TRBJ1-2, with D possibly matching TRBD1 (5 bases). Germline V lookup: CDR1 SGHRS, CDR2 YFSETQ. This CDR3 has 14 residues. CDR3 residues: CASSSREQNYGCTF. The CDR3 DNA is TGCGCCAGCAGCAGCAGGGAACAAAACTATGGCTGCACCTTC.

Note on this clonotype: This CDR3 is missing its conserved last phenylalanine or tryptophan, likely due to a read error. The gene calls are TRBV29-1 and TRBJ1-1; no reliable D call. V shed 2 bases and J shed 5 bases, with 9 bases lying between them. Germline-derived CDR1 and CDR2 are SQVTM and ANQGSEA. This CDR3 is 12 amino acids long. CDR3 region: CSVERWGTEAFL. CDR3 coding DNA: TGCAGCGTTGAAAGGTGGGGTACTGAAGCTTTCCTT.

This clonotype was found many times. The rearrangement uses TRBV4-1 and TRBJ2-1, with D perhaps TRBD2 (6 bases). The CDR3 consists of 17 residues. V was pared by 0 bases and J by 4 bases, with 16 bases between. The germline gives CDR1 MGHRA, CDR2 YSYEKL. CDR3 in DNA: TGCGCCAGCAGCCAAGAAGGGGCCGGTGGGGGGTACAATGAGCAGTTCTTC. Residues: CASSQEGAGGGYNEQFF.

To note about this clonotype: This may arise from a read error, as a much more abundant clone is one base away. This sequence joins TRBV11-1 and TRBJ2-4; perhaps TRBD1 as D (5 bases). V lost 11 bases to trimming and J lost 2 bases, with 22 bases between them. The CDR3 runs 16 residues. The germline V gene has CDR1 SGHAT and CDR2 FQDESV (reference sequence). The CDR3 sequence is CAGTHSGRATKNIQYF. In DNA, the CDR3 is TGTGCCGGCACCCACTCAGGCAGGGCGACCAAAAACATTCAGTACTTC.

This clonotype was counted only a few times. V is TRBV4-1 and J is TRBJ2-3; a possible D gene is TRBD2 (5 bases). The germline CDR1 and CDR2 sequences are MGHRA and YSYEKL. The V end lost 6 bases, the J end lost 0 bases, and 16 bases lay between the germline ends. The CDR3 consists of 16 residues. The CDR3 coding sequence is TGCGCCAGCAGGCCCAGTGACTACCAGAGCACAGATACGCAGTATTTT. It translates to CASRPSDYQSTDTQYF.

Of note for this clonotype: Its ends do not fully match the called genes, so a read error is possible. The rearrangement links TRBV5-1 to TRBJ2-3; D unclear. CDR1 is SGHRS and CDR2 is YFSETQ in the germline V gene. CDR3 length: 13 amino acids. This chain's CDR3 is CASSSLRPDAQYF. The DNA of the CDR3 is TGCGCCAGCAGCTCGTTGCGTCCAGATGCGCAGTATTTT.

Of note for this clonotype: A read error is possible here, since a much larger clone lies one base away. The chain uses TRBV20-1 and TRBJ2-1, with D perhaps assigned TRBD1 or TRBD2 (5 bases each). The germline gives CDR1 DFQATT, CDR2 SNEGSKA (reference sequence). The CDR3 sequence is 11 residues long. The CDR3 here is CSTVRGDVQFF. DNA of the CDR3: TGCAGCACCGTCCGGGGCGATGTGCAGTTCTTC.

This clonotype showed up many times. The chain has TRBV29-1 and TRBJ2-3; D gene unclear. Germline values: CDR1 SQVTM, CDR2 ANQGSEA. Trimming pared 2 bases from V and 1 base from J, leaving 7 bases between. The CDR3 is 13 amino acids. CDR3 nucleotides: TGCAGCGTTGAATTTCTAGGCACAGATACGCAGTATTTT. Amino acid sequence: CSVEFLGTDTQYF.

The chain joins TRBV11-2 to TRBJ1-1, with 8 bases lining up with TRBD1. The germline CDR1 and CDR2 sequences are SGHAT and FQNNGV. This CDR3 comprises 13 residues. The CDR3 reads CVNSTDRGTEAFF. CDR3 coding DNA: TGTGTCAACAGCACAGACAGGGGCACTGAAGCTTTCTTT. Supplemented by reference TRBV11-2 and TRBJ1-1, the full variable domain reads EAGVAQSPRYKIIEKRQSVAFWCNPISGHATLYWYQQILGQGPKLLIQFQNNGVVDDSQLPKDRFSAERLKGVDSTLKIQPAKLEDSAVYLCVNSTDRGTEAFFGQGTRLTVV.

The chain recombines TRBV20-1 with TRBJ2-7, with TRBD2 matching over 7 bases. CDR3 length: 14 amino acids. V lost 6 bases, J lost 0 bases, and 8 bases stayed unmatched. From germline, CDR1 is DFQATT and CDR2 SNEGSKA (reference sequence). CDR3 region: CSALASGSSYEQYF. CDR3 DNA sequence: TGCAGTGCCCTTGCTAGCGGCAGCTCCTACGAGCAGTACTTC.

The V and J genes are TRBV11-3 and TRBJ1-1; D is perhaps TRBD1 (6 bases). CDR1 is SGHNT, CDR2 YENEEA, per germline. The CDR3 is 13 residues long. The CDR3 sequence: CVKSKEGGTEAFF. As DNA, the CDR3 is TGTGTCAAAAGTAAGGAGGGGGGCACTGAAGCTTTCTTT. The complete variable domain, with remaining parts taken from reference TRBV11-3 and TRBJ1-1, reads EAGVVQSPRYKIIEKKQPVAFWCNPISGHNTLYWYLQNLGQGPELLIRYENEEAVDDSQLPKDRFSAERLKGVDSTLKIQPAELGDSAVYLCVKSKEGGTEAFFGQGTRLTVV.

Notes on this clonotype: An end of the junction does not agree with germline; a read error may underlie this. The J gene is TRBJ2-1, the V gene TRBV30; 9 bases agree with TRBD2. Germline values: CDR1 GTSNPN, CDR2 SVGIG (reference sequence). There are 14 residues in the CDR3. CDR3 protein: CVWRGAGGYSEQFF. As DNA, the CDR3 is TGTGTCTGGAGGGGGGCGGGAGGGTATAGTGAGCAATTCTTC.

The chain has TRBV20-1 and TRBJ2-1; 12 nucleotides line up with TRBD2. The germline CDR1 and CDR2 sequences are DFQATT and SNEGSKA (reference sequence). V shed 1 base and J 3 bases; nucleotides not matched to a gene: 10. This CDR3 is 18 amino acids long. As DNA, the CDR3 is TGCAGTGCTAGAGTGGGGTGGACTAGCGGGACCGACTACAATGAGCAGTTCTTC. It is translated as CSARVGWTSGTDYNEQFF.

Notes on this clonotype: One base away lies a much larger clone, so this may be a sequencing read error. The genes are TRBV10-1 and TRBJ2-5; D perhaps matches TRBD2 (6 bases). Germline values: CDR1 WNHNN, CDR2 SYGVQD (reference sequence). The CDR3 loop spans 18 amino acids. The CDR3 here is CARSGPPISGGGQETQYF. The CDR3 DNA sequence: TGCGCCCGCAGTGGACCCCCGATTAGCGGAGGAGGGCAAGAGACCCAGTACTTC.

This chain connects TRBV19 to TRBJ2-4; D is uncertain. CDR3 length: 13 amino acids. Trimming removed 6 bases from V and 6 bases from J, with 12 bases in between. Germline-derived CDR1 and CDR2 are LNHDA and SQIVND (reference sequence). This CDR3 reads CASSRASGNIQYF. CDR3 DNA sequence: TGTGCCAGTAGCCGGGCCTCGGGAAACATTCAGTACTTC.

Of note for this clonotype: A much larger clone lies one base from this, so it may be a read error. V and J are TRBV20-1 and TRBJ2-7; D unclear. The germline V gene encodes CDR1 DFQATT and CDR2 SNEGSKA (reference sequence). This CDR3 comprises 13 residues. V was shortened by 5 bases and J by 8 bases, with 19 bases between the two germline ends. The CDR3 loop reads CSAQHSDSYKQYV. The CDR3, as DNA: TGCAGTGCTCAGCACTCAGACTCGTACAAGCAGTACGTC.